This T cell receptor beta chain was identified during a study of cytomegalovirus exposure and HLA in healthy donors. There were likely unrecorded immune exposures, though donors were nominally healthy when sampled. Broader study findings: There were several of the most significant clusters that appeared linked to common viral pathogens in a later analysis.

V lost 2 bases, J lost 0 bases, and 2 bases stayed unmatched. Germline-derived CDR1 and CDR2 are MDHEN and SYDVKM. The CDR3 consists of 16 residues. The PCR employed 60 Vbeta primers together with 13 Jbeta primers. Here immunoSEQ multiplex PCR was the method, and the copy in TCRdb shows in-frame clones only, minus some. The repertoire holds more than 100,000 clones, with under 85% as singletons. Worth noting for this clone: Its antigen remains unknown.

The specimen was PBMCs. The chain carries TRBV28 and TRBJ1-4; 8 bases align to TRBD1. The sequence was obtained from a middle-aged man in good health and CMV-seropositive. CDR3 in DNA: TGTGCCAGCAGTTTACAGGGGGCTGCAACTAATGAAAAACTGTTTTTT. Protein product: CASSLQGAATNEKLFF.